These 7 T cell receptor beta chains originate from one sample sequenced in a study of blood T cells in healthy people across ages. A second PCR, run for about 7 to 11 cycles, used a sample-barcoded 5' primer plus a J-beta primer mix. TCRdb re-analysed the 5' RACE reads in MiXCR, keeping a single row per CDR3 protein. The sample has about a million distinct CDR3 sequences, around two fifths seen once. The sequenced sample consisted of blood. These receptor sequences come from a man aged 18-30 years in good health.

J is TRBJ1-6 and V is TRBV6-6; D remains unclear. Germline V gene lookup returns CDR1 MNHNY and CDR2 SVGAGI (reference sequence). V dropped 4 bases and J dropped 8 bases, with 21 bases sitting between them. The CDR3 is 17 amino acids. As DNA, the CDR3 is TGTGCCAGCAGTTTCCGCCCCCGGACCGCGGGTGATTCACCCCTCCACTTT. Its protein product is CASSFRPRTAGDSPLHF.

V gene TRBV4-1 combines with J gene TRBJ1-6; D gene ambiguous. Germline V lookup: CDR1 MGHRA, CDR2 YSYEKL. The CDR3 totals 19 residues. Trimming shortened V by 0 bases and J by 0 bases, and 15 bases separated the two germline ends. The CDR3 sequence: CASSQDGKGMSSYNSPLHF. The CDR3, as DNA: TGCGCCAGCAGCCAAGACGGGAAAGGAATGAGCTCCTATAATTCACCCCTCCACTTT.

About this clonotype itself: The junction does not match germline at one end; this may be a read error. This sequence joins TRBV2 and TRBJ2-3, with 10 bases identical to TRBD1. In germline, CDR1 is SNHLY, CDR2 FYNNEI. This CDR3 is built from 15 residues. CDR3 region: CAGSEGTGVKDTQYF. CDR3 bases: TGTGCCGGCAGTGAAGGGACAGGGGTAAAGGATACGCAGTATTTT. Drawing the rest from reference TRBV2 and TRBJ2-3, the complete variable domain is EPEVTQTPSHQVTQMGQEVILRCVPISNHLYFYWYRQILGQKVEFLVSFYNNEISEKSEIFDDQFSVERPDGSNFTLKIRSTKLEDSAMYFCAGSEGTGVKDTQYFGPGTRLTVL.

There are a few counts of this clonotype. J is TRBJ1-1 and V is TRBV25-1; D remains ambiguous. With 3 bases removed from V and 1 base from J, the gap between germline ends came to 6 bases. The germline V gene encodes CDR1 MGHDK and CDR2 SYGVNS. This CDR3 is built from 13 residues. In DNA, the CDR3 is TGTGCCAGCAGTGACCCCCGGAACACTGAAGCTTTCTTT. Protein product: CASSDPRNTEAFF.

The chain's CDR3 is CASSQDSAAGLETQYF. The DNA for the CDR3 is TGCGCCAGCAGCCAAGATTCAGCAGCGGGCTTGGAGACCCAGTACTTC. The chain uses TRBV4-1 and TRBJ2-5, with D maybe TRBD2 (6 bases). Germline CDR1 and CDR2: MGHRA and YSYEKL. Trimming stripped 0 bases from V and 5 bases from J, with 16 bases between. The CDR3 is 16 amino acids.

This chain uses TRBV20-1 with TRBJ2-3, with 10 positions matching TRBD2. Germline lookup yields CDR1 DFQATT and CDR2 SNEGSKA (reference sequence). V was pared by 2 bases and J by 2 bases, with 13 bases of the junction left unmatched. CDR3 length: 18 residues. CDR3 sequence: CSARPFRLAGETTDTQYF. The CDR3 nucleotides read TGCAGTGCTAGACCTTTTAGGCTAGCGGGGGAAACCACAGATACGCAGTATTTT.

The chain is built from TRBV11-2 and TRBJ1-2; 8 bases fit TRBD1. V was pared by 4 bases and J by 6 bases, with 7 bases of the junction left unmatched. Germline CDR1 is SGHAT and CDR2 is FQNNGV. This CDR3 spans 14 amino acids. DNA for the CDR3: TGTGCCAGCAGCTCCGCGACAGGGGAAGATGGCTACACCTTC. This codes for CASSSATGEDGYTF.